This TCR beta chain derives from a study of cytomegalovirus exposure and HLA in healthy donors. Primers: 60 Vbeta forward and 13 Jbeta reverse. Method: immunoSEQ multiplex PCR; TCRdb's copy keeps in-frame clones and lacks some. The sample shows roughly 120,000 clones, roughly 82% of them seen only once. Study-wide results and caveats: A further, later analysis showed that HLA-associated TCR beta chains (compared with equally common others) were more clonally expanded.

This clone has ten or more counts. The antigen remains unidentified. Losses at the gene ends were 0 bases for V and 3 bases for J; bases not matched to a gene: 3. The CDR3 contains 16 residues. Germline assignment: CDR1 LNHDA and CDR2 SQIVND (reference sequence). Input material: PBMCs. This sequence joins TRBV19 and TRBJ2-7; TRBD2 matches at 12 bases. This clonotype was obtained from a human donor in good health. Written as DNA, the CDR3 is TGTGCCAGTAGTATAGATGGGACTAGCGGGTTCTACGAGCAGTACTTC. This sequence encodes CASSIDGTSGFYEQYF.